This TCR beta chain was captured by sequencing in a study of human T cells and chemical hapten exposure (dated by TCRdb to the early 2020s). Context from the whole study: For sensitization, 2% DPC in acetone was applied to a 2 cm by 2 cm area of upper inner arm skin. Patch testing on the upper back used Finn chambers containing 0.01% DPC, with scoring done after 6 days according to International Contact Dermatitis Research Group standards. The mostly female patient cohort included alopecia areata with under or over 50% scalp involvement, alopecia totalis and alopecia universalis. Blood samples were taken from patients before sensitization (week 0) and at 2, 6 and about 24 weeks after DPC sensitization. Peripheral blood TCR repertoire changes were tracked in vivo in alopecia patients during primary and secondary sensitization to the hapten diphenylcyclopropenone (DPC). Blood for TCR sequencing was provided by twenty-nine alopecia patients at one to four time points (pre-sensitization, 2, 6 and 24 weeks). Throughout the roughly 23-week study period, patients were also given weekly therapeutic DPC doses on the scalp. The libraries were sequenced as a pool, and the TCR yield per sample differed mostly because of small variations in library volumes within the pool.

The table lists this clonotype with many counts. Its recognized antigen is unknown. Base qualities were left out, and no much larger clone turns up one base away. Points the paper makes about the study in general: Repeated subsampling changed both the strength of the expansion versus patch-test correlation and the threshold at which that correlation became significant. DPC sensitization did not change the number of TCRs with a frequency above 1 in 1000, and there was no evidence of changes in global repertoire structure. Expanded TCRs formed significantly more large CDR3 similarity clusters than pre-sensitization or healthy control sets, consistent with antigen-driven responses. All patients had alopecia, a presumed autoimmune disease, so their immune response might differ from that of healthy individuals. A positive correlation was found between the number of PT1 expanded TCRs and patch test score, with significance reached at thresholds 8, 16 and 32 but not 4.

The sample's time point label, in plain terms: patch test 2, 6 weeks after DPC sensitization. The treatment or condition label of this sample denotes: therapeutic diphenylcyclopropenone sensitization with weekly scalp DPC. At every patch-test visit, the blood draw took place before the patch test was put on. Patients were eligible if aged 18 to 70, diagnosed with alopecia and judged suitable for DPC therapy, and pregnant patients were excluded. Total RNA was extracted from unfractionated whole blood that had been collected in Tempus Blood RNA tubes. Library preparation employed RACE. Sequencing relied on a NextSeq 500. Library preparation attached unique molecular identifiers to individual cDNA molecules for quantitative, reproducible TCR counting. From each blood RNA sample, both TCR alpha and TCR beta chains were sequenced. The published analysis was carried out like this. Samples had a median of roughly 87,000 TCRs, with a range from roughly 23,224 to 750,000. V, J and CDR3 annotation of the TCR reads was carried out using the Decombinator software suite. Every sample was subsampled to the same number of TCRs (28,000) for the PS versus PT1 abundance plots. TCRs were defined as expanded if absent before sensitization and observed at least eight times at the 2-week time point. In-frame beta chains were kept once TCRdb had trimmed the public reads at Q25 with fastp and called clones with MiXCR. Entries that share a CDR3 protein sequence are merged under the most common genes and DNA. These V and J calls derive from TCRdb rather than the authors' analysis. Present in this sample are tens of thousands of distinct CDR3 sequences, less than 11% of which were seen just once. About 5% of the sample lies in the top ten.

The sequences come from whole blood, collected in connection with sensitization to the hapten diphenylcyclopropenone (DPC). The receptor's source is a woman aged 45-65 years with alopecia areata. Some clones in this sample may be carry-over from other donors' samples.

The CDR3 protein: CSAGGTSGTGELFF. The DNA sequence reads TGCAGCGCCGGAGGGACTAGCGGCACCGGGGAGCTGTTTTTT. The receptor chain draws on TRBV29-1 and TRBJ2-2, with TRBD2 identical over 11 junction bases. Germline trimming: 7 bases from V, 4 bases from J; junction bases outside gene matches: 5. The CDR3 numbers 14 residues from cysteine through phenylalanine. Only the CDR3 DNA stays, 42 bases, in frame from base 1. In the germline V gene, CDR1 corresponds to SQVTM and CDR2 to ANQGSEA.